This T cell receptor beta chain emerged from a study of T-cell memory formation after mild COVID-19. Study-level results: Memory from before infection featured some responding clones, which suggests cross-reactive memory joined.

TCRdb re-called the 5' RACE reads with MiXCR, one entry per CDR3 protein. There are around 340,000 distinct CDR3 sequences in the sample; 10% to 15% occur only once, and 20% to 25% lies in the top ten. This clonotype was seen repeatedly, ten times or more. Antigen unknown. The CDR3 extends over 15 amino acids. V lost 5 bases, J lost 5 bases, and 8 bases stayed unmatched. Germline CDR1 and CDR2: SGHTA and FQGNSA. V is TRBV7-2 and J is TRBJ1-4; 7 bases fit TRBD1. The sequencing sample was made of PBMCs or a T cell subset sorted from them (not recorded which). This receptor was obtained from a man aged 18-30 years who had mild COVID-19 (a few samples of this study predate the infection). Cell type and time point are not known. CDR3 in DNA: TGTGCCAGCAGCCCAAACAGGGGATTCAATGAAAAACTGTTTTTT. Protein: CASSPNRGFNEKLFF.